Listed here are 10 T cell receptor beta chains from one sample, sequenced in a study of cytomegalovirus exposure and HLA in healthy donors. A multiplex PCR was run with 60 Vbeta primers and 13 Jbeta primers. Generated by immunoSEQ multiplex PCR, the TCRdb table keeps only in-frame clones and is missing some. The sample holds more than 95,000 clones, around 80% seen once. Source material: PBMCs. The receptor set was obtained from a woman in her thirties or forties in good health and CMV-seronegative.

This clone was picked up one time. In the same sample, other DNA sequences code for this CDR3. The CDR3 protein is CASSRLAGEEQFF. The CDR3 coding sequence is TGTGCCAGTAGCCGACTAGCGGGAGAAGAGCAGTTCTTC. The chain joins TRBV28 to TRBJ2-1; 12 bases line up with TRBD2. The V segment lost 9 bases and the J segment 10 bases; nucleotides outside the gene matches: 7. CDR1 and CDR2 from the germline V gene are MDHEN and SYDVKM. This CDR3 is built from 13 residues.

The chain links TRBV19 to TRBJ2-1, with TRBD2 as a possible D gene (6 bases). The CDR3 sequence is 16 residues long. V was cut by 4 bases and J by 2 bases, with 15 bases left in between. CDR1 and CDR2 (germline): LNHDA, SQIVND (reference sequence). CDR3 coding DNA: TGTGCCAGTAGTACCTCCGGGACTGCGCCCTACAATGAGCAGTTCTTC. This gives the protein CASSTSGTAPYNEQFF.

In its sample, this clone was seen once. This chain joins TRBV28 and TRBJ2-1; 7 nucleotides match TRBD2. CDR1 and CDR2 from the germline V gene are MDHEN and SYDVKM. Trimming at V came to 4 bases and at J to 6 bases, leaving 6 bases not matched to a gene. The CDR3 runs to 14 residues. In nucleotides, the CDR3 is TGTGCCAGCAGTTCCTCCTTAGCGGGCAATGAGCAGTTCTTC. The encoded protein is CASSSSLAGNEQFF.

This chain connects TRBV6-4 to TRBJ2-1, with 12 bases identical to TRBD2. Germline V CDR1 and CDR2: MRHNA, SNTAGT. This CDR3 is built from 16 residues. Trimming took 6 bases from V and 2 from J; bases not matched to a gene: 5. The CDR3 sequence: CASSIGLAGTYNEQFF. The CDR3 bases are TGTGCCAGCAGCATAGGACTAGCGGGAACCTACAATGAGCAGTTCTTC.

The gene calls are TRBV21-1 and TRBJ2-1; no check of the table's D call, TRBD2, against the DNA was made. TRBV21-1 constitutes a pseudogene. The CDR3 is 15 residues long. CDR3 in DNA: TGTGCCAGCAGTGCTATAGGGGGGGGACGGGATGAGCAGTTCTTC. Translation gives CASSAIGGGRDEQFF.

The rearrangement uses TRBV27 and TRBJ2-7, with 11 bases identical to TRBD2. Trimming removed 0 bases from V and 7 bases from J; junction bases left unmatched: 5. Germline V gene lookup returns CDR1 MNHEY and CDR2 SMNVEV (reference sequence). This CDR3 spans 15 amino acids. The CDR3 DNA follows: TGTGCCAGCAGTTTATCCCACCGACTAGCGGGAGAGCAGTACTTC. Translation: CASSLSHRLAGEQYF.

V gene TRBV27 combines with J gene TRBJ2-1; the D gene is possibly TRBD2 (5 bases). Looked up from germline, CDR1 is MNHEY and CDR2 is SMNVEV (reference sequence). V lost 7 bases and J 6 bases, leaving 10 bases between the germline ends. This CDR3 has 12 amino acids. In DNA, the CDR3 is TGTGCCAGCACCGGAGGAGGCAATGAGCAGTTCTTC. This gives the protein CASTGGGNEQFF.

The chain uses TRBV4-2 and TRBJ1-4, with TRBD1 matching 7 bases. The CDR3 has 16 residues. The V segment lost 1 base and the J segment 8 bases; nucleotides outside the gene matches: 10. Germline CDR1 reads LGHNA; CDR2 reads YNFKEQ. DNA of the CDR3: TGTGCCAGCAGCCAAGCTTCCGGGACAGACTGGGAAAAACTGTTTTTT. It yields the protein CASSQASGTDWEKLFF.

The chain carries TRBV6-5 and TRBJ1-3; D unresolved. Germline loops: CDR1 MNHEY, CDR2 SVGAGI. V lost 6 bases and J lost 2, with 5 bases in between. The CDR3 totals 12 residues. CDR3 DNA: TGTGCCAGCAGCCCCACTGGAAACACCATATATTTT. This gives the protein CASSPTGNTIYF.

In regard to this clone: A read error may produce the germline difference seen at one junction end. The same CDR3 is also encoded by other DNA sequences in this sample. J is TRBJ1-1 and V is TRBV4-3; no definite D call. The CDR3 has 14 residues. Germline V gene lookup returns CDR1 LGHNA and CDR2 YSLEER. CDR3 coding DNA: TGCGCCAGCAGCCAAGTTCGAGCGAACACTGAGGCTTTCTTT. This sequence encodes CASSQVRANTEAFF.